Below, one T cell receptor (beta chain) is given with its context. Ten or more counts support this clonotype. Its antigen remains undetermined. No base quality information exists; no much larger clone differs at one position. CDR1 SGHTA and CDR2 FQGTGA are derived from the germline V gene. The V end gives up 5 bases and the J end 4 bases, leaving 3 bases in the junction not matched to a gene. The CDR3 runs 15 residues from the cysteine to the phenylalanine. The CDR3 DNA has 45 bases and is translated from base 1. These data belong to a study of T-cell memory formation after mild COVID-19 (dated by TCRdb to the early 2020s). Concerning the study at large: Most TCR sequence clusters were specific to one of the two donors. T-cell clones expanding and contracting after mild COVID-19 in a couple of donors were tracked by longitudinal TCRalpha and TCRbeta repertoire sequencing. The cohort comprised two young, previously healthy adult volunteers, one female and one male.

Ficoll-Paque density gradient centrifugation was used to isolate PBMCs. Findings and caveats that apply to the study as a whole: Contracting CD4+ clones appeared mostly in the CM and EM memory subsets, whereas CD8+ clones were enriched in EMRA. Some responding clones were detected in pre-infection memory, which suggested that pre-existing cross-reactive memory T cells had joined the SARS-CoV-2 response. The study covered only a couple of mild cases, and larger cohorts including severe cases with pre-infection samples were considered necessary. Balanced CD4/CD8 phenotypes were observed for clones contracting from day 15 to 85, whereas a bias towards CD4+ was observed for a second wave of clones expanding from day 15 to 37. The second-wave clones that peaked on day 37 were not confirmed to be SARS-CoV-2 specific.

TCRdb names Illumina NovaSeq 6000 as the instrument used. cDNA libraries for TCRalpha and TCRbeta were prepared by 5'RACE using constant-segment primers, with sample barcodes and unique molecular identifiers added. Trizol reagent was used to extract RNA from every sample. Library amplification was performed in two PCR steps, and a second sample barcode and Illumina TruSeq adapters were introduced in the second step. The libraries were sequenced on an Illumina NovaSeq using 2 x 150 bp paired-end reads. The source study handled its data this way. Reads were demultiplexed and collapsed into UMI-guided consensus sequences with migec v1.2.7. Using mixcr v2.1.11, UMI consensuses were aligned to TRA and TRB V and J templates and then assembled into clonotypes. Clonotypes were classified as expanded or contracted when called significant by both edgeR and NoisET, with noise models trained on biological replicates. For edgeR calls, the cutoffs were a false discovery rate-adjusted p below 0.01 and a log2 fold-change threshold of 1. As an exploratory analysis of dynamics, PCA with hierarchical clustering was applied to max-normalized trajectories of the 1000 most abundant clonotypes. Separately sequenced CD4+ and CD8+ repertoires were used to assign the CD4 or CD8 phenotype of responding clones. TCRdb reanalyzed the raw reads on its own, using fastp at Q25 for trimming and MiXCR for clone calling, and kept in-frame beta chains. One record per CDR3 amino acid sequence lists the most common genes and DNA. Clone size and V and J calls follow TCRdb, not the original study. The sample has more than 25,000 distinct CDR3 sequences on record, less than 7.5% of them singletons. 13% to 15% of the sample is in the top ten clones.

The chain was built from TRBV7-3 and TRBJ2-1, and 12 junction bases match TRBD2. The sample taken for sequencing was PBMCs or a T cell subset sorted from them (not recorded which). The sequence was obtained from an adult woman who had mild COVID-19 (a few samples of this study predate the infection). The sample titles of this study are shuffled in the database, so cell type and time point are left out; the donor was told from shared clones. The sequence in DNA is TGTGCCAGCAGCCTCGGACTAGCGGGGTACAATGAGCAGTTCTTC. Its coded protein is CASSLGLAGYNEQFF. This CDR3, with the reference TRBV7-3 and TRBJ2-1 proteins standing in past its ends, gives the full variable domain GAGVSQTPSNKVTEKGKYVELRCDPISGHTALYWYRQSLGQGPEFLIYFQGTGAADDSGLPNDRFFAVRPEGSVSTLKIQRTERGDSAVYLCASSLGLAGYNEQFFGPGTRLTVL.